A single sample is the source of the 3 T cell receptor beta chains below, sequenced in a study of T cell responses to AZD1222 COVID-19 vaccine. TCRdb keeps only in-frame clones here, not all; method: immunoSEQ multiplex PCR. Of around 140,000 clones in the sample, around 90% were seen once. Sequencing used peripheral blood, obtained on day 0 of AZD1222 vaccination. Source of these receptors: an adult in good health.

With respect to this clone: Additional DNA sequences in this sample encode the identical CDR3. CDR3 bases: TGTGCCAGCAGTTTAGTAGCGGGGAACACCGGGGAGCTGTTTTTT. It is translated as CASSLVAGNTGELFF. The chain combines TRBV28 with TRBJ2-2; 7 nucleotides match TRBD2. The germline gives CDR1 MDHEN, CDR2 SYDVKM. Unmatched junction bases numbered 1, after V lost 2 bases and J lost 1 base. This CDR3 has 15 amino acids.

The CDR3: CASSTRLDREHGYTF. CDR3 nucleotides: TGTGCCAGCAGCACCCGACTGGACAGGGAACATGGCTACACCTTC. This rearrangement joins TRBV11-2 to TRBJ1-2; 8 nucleotides match TRBD1. CDR1 and CDR2 (germline): SGHAT, FQNNGV. The CDR3 covers 15 residues. With 5 bases clipped from V and 6 bases from J, the junction kept 11 bases outside the gene matches.

V is TRBV7-6 and J is TRBJ2-7; TRBD1 matches 11 bases. Germline V gene lookup returns CDR1 SGHVS and CDR2 FNYEAQ. V was pared by 5 bases and J by 0 bases, with 15 bases of the junction left unmatched. The CDR3 consists of 19 residues. CDR3 bases: TGTGCCAGCAGCGGGGATTGGGACAGGGGGAGGACGAGCTCCTACGAGCAGTACTTC. Translation: CASSGDWDRGRTSSYEQYF.